Listed here is a single T cell receptor (beta chain). Its antigen is currently not known. Per-nucleotide qualities are absent, and no much larger clonotype sits a single base away. This sample was taken from a study of blood T cell repertoires in COVID-19 (TCRdb year 2020). In terms of the full investigation: The collaborator samples originated in the United States, Italy and Spain and spanned the acute and convalescent phases of COVID-19. The samples were drawn from the first 160 participants of the ongoing ImmuneRACE study and from 950 to 1,500 subjects provided by 6 global collaborators. A freely available public database, intended as a resource for researchers studying the immune response to SARS-CoV-2, is where the repertoires were released. Nearly every sample came with metadata listing a de-identified subject ID, COVID-19 status, age in years and sex. Deeply sampled blood TCRbeta repertoires from subjects exposed to, actively infected with, or recovered from COVID-19 were included in the dataset. The material from the prospective study consisted of cDNA or gDNA derived from T cells, B-cell-depleted T cells, or PBMCs. HLA class I and class II types, where available, came from metadata supplied by the sample provider rather than from assay-based typing. Results and caveats for the whole study, not just this receptor: The amount of clinical and demographic metadata varied by source and participant and was provided uncurated.

TCRbeta CDR3 regions were amplified from genomic DNA by means of the immunoSEQ Assay, a bias-controlled multiplex PCR. Processing in the source paper ran as follows. The number of nucleated cells in each sample was estimated by amplification of reference gene primers within the assay. To quantify the absolute abundance of each unique TCRbeta CDR3 rearrangement, sequence reads were collapsed and filtered. For each sample, productive Simpson clonality was calculated as the square root of Simpson's diversity index over productive rearrangements. Entries here come from immuneACCESS through TCRdb and include only in-frame sequences with V and J called. Some clones fail to appear in such tables; in the studies checked, an unresolved V gene covers under half of the shortfall, and the cause of the remainder is unknown. V, J and clone size were drawn from that table, and D and trimming were deduced from the DNA. The sample records nearly 350,000 clones, 87% of which are singletons. The ten largest make up about 6.9% of the sample.

One collaborating source in Seattle enrolled patients during active infection and followed them longitudinally through the course of disease. The collaborating institutions used their own protocols to collect whole blood in K2EDTA tubes. For TCRbeta analysis, collaborators shipped samples in one of three forms: frozen whole blood, isolated PBMCs, or DNA extracted from either of those sample types. Including cysteine and phenylalanine, the CDR3 has 16 amino acids. Of the read, only the CDR3 DNA is kept; its 48 bases are in frame from base 1. Germline trimming: 3 bases from V, 0 bases from J; junction bases outside gene matches: 5. Reading the germline V gene gives CDR1 SGDLS and CDR2 YYNGEE.

This sequence was found in a woman between 45 and 65 years old with COVID-19, enrolled during active disease. The rearranged segments are TRBV9 and TRBJ2-3; the junction holds 9 bases that match TRBD1. The material sequenced was peripheral blood. The nucleotides read TGTGCCAGCAGCGCACAGGGGGCGCCTAGCACAGATACGCAGTATTTT. This encodes CASSAQGAPSTDTQYF.